The 8 T cell receptor beta chains below were found in one sample sequenced in a study of blood T cell repertoires in COVID-19. Assay used: immunoSEQ multiplex PCR; TCRdb lists only in-frame clones, some missing. Of 95,000 to 150,000 clones in the sample, around 64% were seen once. The specimen was peripheral blood. The receptors shown here come from a human donor with acute or convalescent COVID-19. The donor label of this sample is uncertain.

This clone has just a few counts. This chain uses TRBV12-5 with TRBJ2-4; TRBD1 aligns across 12 bases. This CDR3 comprises 18 residues. The germline gives CDR1 LGHNT, CDR2 FRNRAP. V lost 3 bases to trimming and J lost 1 base; unmatched junction nucleotides: 7. The CDR3: CASGFRDRGLEAKNIQYF. CDR3 coding DNA: TGTGCTAGTGGTTTCCGGGACAGGGGGCTTGAGGCCAAAAACATTCAGTACTTC.

V and J are TRBV9 and TRBJ2-1, with 8 bases lining up with TRBD1. The J segment lost 9 bases and the V segment lost 4 bases, leaving 6 bases of the junction unmatched. The germline CDR1 and CDR2 sequences are SGDLS and YYNGEE. This CDR3 has 13 amino acids. The CDR3 loop reads CASSSGQGGEQFF. The CDR3 nucleotides read TGTGCCAGCAGCTCAGGACAGGGAGGTGAGCAGTTCTTC.

In DNA form, the CDR3 reads TGTGCCAGCAGCGATACAGGGTCTGGGGCCAACGTCCTGACTTTC. Translation gives CASSDTGSGANVLTF. The rearrangement links TRBV7-9 to TRBJ2-6, with D perhaps matching TRBD1 (6 bases). The V gene lost 5 bases and the J gene lost 1 base, with 9 bases spanning the gap. Germline V CDR1 and CDR2: SEHNR, FQNEAQ (reference sequence). The CDR3 covers 15 residues.

The chain joins TRBV2 to TRBJ1-1, with TRBD1 identical over 9 bases. The length of the CDR3 is 15 residues. Germline lookup yields CDR1 SNHLY and CDR2 FYNNEI. V trimming: 2 bases; J trimming: 6 bases; junction bases outside the gene matches: 7. The CDR3 protein is CASSERDRASAEAFF. CDR3 sequence (DNA): TGTGCCAGCAGTGAAAGGGACAGGGCGTCGGCTGAAGCTTTCTTT.

This chain uses TRBV10-3 with TRBJ2-4, with D possibly being TRBD2 (6 bases). In germline, CDR1 is ENHRY, CDR2 SYGVKD. The V end was cut by 10 bases, the J end by 0 bases, with 10 bases between. CDR3 length equals 13 residues. The CDR3 region has the DNA TGTGCCACCCGGGACTTAGCCAAAAACATTCAGTACTTC. Amino acids: CATRDLAKNIQYF.

The gene calls are TRBV20-1 and TRBJ1-6; D is perhaps TRBD1 (6 bases). V lost 3 bases to trimming and J lost 9 bases, with 9 bases between them. Germline CDR1 and CDR2: DFQATT and SNEGSKA (reference sequence). This CDR3 spans 12 amino acids. For the CDR3, the DNA is TGCAGTGCTAGTTCCAGGGGTTCACCCCTCCACTTT. Its protein product is CSASSRGSPLHF.

This clone showed up many times. The chain recombines TRBV27 with TRBJ1-5, with D possibly being TRBD1 (6 bases). Between the trimmed V and J ends, which lost 5 bases and 8 bases, there was a span of 13 bases. The CDR3 consists of 13 residues. CDR1 is MNHEY, CDR2 SMNVEV, per germline (reference sequence). Here the CDR3 reads CASSPTTGEPQHF. The CDR3 DNA reads as TGTGCCAGCAGTCCAACGACAGGCGAGCCCCAGCATTTT.

This clone was counted only a few times. V usage is TRBV6-1 and J usage is TRBJ1-6, with unresolved D. Trimming removed 0 bases from V and 10 bases from J, with 10 bases in between. This CDR3 is built from 14 residues. Germline V lookup: CDR1 MNHNS, CDR2 SASEGT. Here the CDR3 reads CASSEASGISPLHF. Here the CDR3 DNA reads TGTGCCAGCAGTGAAGCATCGGGGATCTCACCCCTCCACTTT.